The 14 T cell receptor beta chains reported below all come from one sample, sequenced in a study of T-cell reconstitution after alpha-beta-depleted transplantation in children. Unique molecular identifiers were used to barcode this TCRbeta library. Each CDR3 protein is one row after TCRdb ran MiXCR on the PCR reads. Of some 200,000 distinct CDR3 sequences listed, roughly 15% are singletons. This specimen consisted of PBMCs from the stem cell graft donor, obtained from the stem cell graft. All receptors come from a human donor who donated a stem cell graft to a child with acute lymphoblastic leukemia.

This clonotype was observed many times. The chain employs TRBV7-9 and TRBJ2-7; D call uncertain. Germline loops: CDR1 SEHNR, CDR2 FQNEAQ (reference sequence). This CDR3 is built from 15 residues. V was cut by 5 bases and J by 0 bases, with 14 bases left in between. CDR3 region: CASSPIASTSYEQYF. In nucleotides, the CDR3 is TGTGCCAGCAGCCCTATCGCCAGTACCTCCTACGAGCAGTACTTC.

This clonotype occurred many times. The V and J genes are TRBV5-1 and TRBJ2-7, with 7 bases identical to TRBD1. V shed 4 bases and J 9 bases; nucleotides not matched to a gene: 4. The CDR3 length is 11 residues. Germline assignment: CDR1 SGHRS and CDR2 YFSETQ. CDR3 residues: CASSEGGVQYF. The CDR3 DNA reads as TGCGCCAGCAGCGAAGGGGGCGTGCAGTACTTC.

This clonotype was detected ten times or more. The chain carries TRBV20-1 and TRBJ2-1; TRBD1 matches at 8 bases. V shed 1 base and J 1 base; nucleotides not matched to a gene: 3. CDR3 length: 15 amino acids. Germline lookup yields CDR1 DFQATT and CDR2 SNEGSKA (reference sequence). In nucleotides, the CDR3 is TGCAGTGCTAGAGGACAGGGGTCATCCTACAATGAGCAGTTCTTC. Its protein is CSARGQGSSYNEQFF.

This clonotype turned up a few times. V usage is TRBV11-1 and J usage is TRBJ2-1, with D perhaps matching TRBD1 or TRBD2 (6 bases each). The V end lost 2 bases, the J end lost 6 bases, and 23 bases lay between the germline ends. The CDR3 has 18 residues. Per the germline V gene, CDR1 is SGHAT and CDR2 is FQDESV (reference sequence). The CDR3 DNA follows: TGTGCCAGCAGCTTACCGCAAACTTTGGGGGGCGGATCCAATGAGCAGTTCTTC. Translated, it gives CASSLPQTLGGGSNEQFF. Supplemented by reference TRBV11-1 and TRBJ2-1, the full variable domain reads EAEVAQSPRYKITEKSQAVAFWCDPISGHATLYWYRQILGQGPELLVQFQDESVVDDSQLPKDRFSAERLKGVDSTLKIQPAELGDSAMYLCASSLPQTLGGGSNEQFFGPGTRLTVL.

This clonotype was found many times. CDR3 loop: CAITRTGGINEQYF. In DNA, the CDR3 is TGTGCCATCACCCGGACAGGGGGCATTAACGAGCAGTACTTC. The chain has TRBV10-3 and TRBJ2-7; 11 bases are shared with TRBD1. Germline CDR1 and CDR2: ENHRY and SYGVKD. The CDR3 extends over 14 amino acids. V shed 7 bases and J 5 bases; nucleotides not matched to a gene: 7.

This clonotype was picked up a small number of times. This chain joins TRBV19 and TRBJ1-5; D not certain. This CDR3 has 13 amino acids. Germline V lookup: CDR1 LNHDA, CDR2 SQIVND (reference sequence). V lost 10 bases, J lost 2 bases, and 12 bases lay in between. In nucleotides, the CDR3 is TGTGCCACCGCGGGAGAAGGCAATCAGCCCCAGCATTTT. It translates to CATAGEGNQPQHF.

This clonotype has at least ten counts. The chain joins TRBV9 to TRBJ2-5; D ambiguous. With 3 bases removed from V and 5 bases from J, the gap between germline ends came to 11 bases. The CDR3 is 13 residues long. Germline V gives CDR1 SGDLS, CDR2 YYNGEE. CDR3: CASSGGDRETQYF. The CDR3 region has the DNA TGTGCCAGCAGCGGTGGGGATCGGGAGACCCAGTACTTC.

This clonotype was found many times. The chain joins TRBV5-1 to TRBJ1-1; D is ambiguous. V lost 7 bases and J 4 bases, leaving 20 bases between the germline ends. This CDR3 is 15 amino acids long. Germline loops: CDR1 SGHRS, CDR2 YFSETQ. CDR3 sequence reads: CASASQNAVITEAFF. In DNA form, the CDR3 reads TGCGCCAGCGCTTCCCAAAATGCGGTTATCACTGAAGCTTTCTTT. The full variable domain, in which reference TRBV5-1 and TRBJ1-1 provide the parts outside the CDR3, is KAGVTQTPRYLIKTRGQQVTLSCSPISGHRSVSWYQQTPGQGLQFLFEYFSETQRNKGNFPGRFSGRQFSNSRSEMNVSTLELGDSALYLCASASQNAVITEAFFGQGTRLTVV.

The CDR3 loop is CSARKQGAIRNTEAFF. The DNA of the CDR3 is TGCAGTGCTAGAAAACAGGGGGCTATCCGGAACACTGAAGCTTTCTTT. The V gene is TRBV20-1, the J gene TRBJ1-1; 9 bases align to TRBD1. Germline values: CDR1 DFQATT, CDR2 SNEGSKA (reference sequence). The CDR3 extends over 16 amino acids. Trimming cost V 2 bases and J 1 base; bases outside gene matches: 8.

The chain couples TRBV24-1 to TRBJ2-1; 16 bases map to TRBD2. The CDR3 contains 17 residues. V lost 3 bases to trimming and J lost 7 bases; unmatched junction nucleotides: 5. Germline V lookup: CDR1 KGHDR, CDR2 SFDVKD. CDR3 sequence: CATSDPGLAGGVNEQFF. The CDR3 nucleotides read TGTGCCACCAGTGATCCGGGACTAGCGGGAGGGGTGAATGAGCAGTTCTTC.

This clonotype came up many times. V usage is TRBV12-3 or TRBV12-4 and J usage is TRBJ2-1, with 9 bases that match TRBD1. V lost 7 bases and J lost 4; bases outside the gene matches: 14. The CDR3 runs to 17 residues. The CDR3 DNA reads TGTGCCAGCACTATACCTCTCGGACAGGGGTCATACAATGAGCAGTTCTTC. Its translation is CASTIPLGQGSYNEQFF.

This clonotype came up a few times. The genes are TRBV20-1 and TRBJ1-1; 10 positions agree with TRBD1. Germline CDR1 and CDR2: DFQATT and SNEGSKA (reference sequence). V was clipped by 5 bases and J by 11 bases; unmatched bases: 5. The CDR3 runs to 11 residues. CDR3 amino acids: CSADRGPTAFF. Written as DNA, the CDR3 is TGCAGTGCTGACAGGGGGCCGACGGCTTTCTTT.

This clonotype was counted many times. The chain has TRBV6-6 and TRBJ2-7; D is possibly TRBD1 (6 bases). Germline loops: CDR1 MNHNY, CDR2 SVGAGI (reference sequence). The CDR3 is made up of 13 amino acids. V lost 6 bases and J lost 6, with 15 bases in between. The CDR3 loop reads CASRGGTGLEQYF. CDR3 nucleotides: TGTGCCAGCAGAGGGGGAACAGGGCTCGAGCAGTACTTC.

Only a few counts were recorded for this clonotype. The CDR3 nucleotides read TGTGCCAGCAGCTTAGTCGTGTCGGGGACCCAGTACTTC. Its translation is CASSLVVSGTQYF. This chain joins TRBV11-3 and TRBJ2-5; D gene unclear. Germline V gives CDR1 SGHNT, CDR2 YENEEA. V was trimmed by 1 base and J by 7 bases, leaving 10 bases between them. CDR3 size: 13 residues.